The clone carrying this TCR beta chain was seen ten or more times. With V trimmed by 5 bases and J by 0 bases, 8 bases remained unmatched. Germline lookup yields CDR1 MNHEY and CDR2 SMNVEV (reference sequence). CDR3 length equals 17 residues. The data belong to a study of T-cell reconstitution after alpha-beta-depleted transplantation in children. This sample's TCRbeta library carried unique molecular identifier barcodes. TCRdb reprocessed the PCR reads with MiXCR, giving one entry per CDR3 protein. The sample contains about 230,000 distinct CDR3 sequences, about 9.5% of which appear only once. This sequence originates from a human donor who donated a stem cell graft to a child with acute lymphoblastic leukemia. J is TRBJ1-5 and V is TRBV27, with TRBD1 identical over 9 bases. The starting material was PBMCs from the stem cell graft donor, obtained from the stem cell graft. The CDR3 nucleotides read TGTGCCAGCAGTCGGACAGGGGTGACCTATAGCAATCAGCCCCAGCATTTT. Protein product: CASSRTGVTYSNQPQHF.